This is a list of T cell receptor beta chains from one sample in a study of Ad26.COV2.S vaccination and SARS-CoV-2 variants. The table came from immunoSEQ multiplex PCR; TCRdb's copy has only in-frame clones and leaves some out. The repertoire holds 120,000 to 150,000 clones, with more than 80% as singletons. The starting material was peripheral blood, obtained after recovery from COVID-19. The receptors shown here come from a human donor who had recovered from COVID-19. CDR3s include the opening cysteine and the closing phenylalanine or tryptophan. A D gene is named only where the DNA matches it firmly. The size entry is marked missing in some rows and otherwise reads once, few, many or a size class.

j_call v_call d_call clone_size cdr3_nt cdr3_aa
TRBJ2-2 TRBV11-2 TRBD1 - TGTGCCAGCAGCCCCGTGACAGGGGGTATAGGGGGCGGGGAGCTGTTTTTT CASSPVTGGIGGGELFF
TRBJ1-1 TRBV5-6 - - TGTGCCAGCAGTTACTATCGGAACACTGAAGCTTTCTTT CASSYYRNTEAFF
TRBJ2-6 TRBV28 - - TGTGCCAGCAGTTTAATGGGGGGACTGAAACACTCTGGGGCCAACGTCCTGACTTTC CASSLMGGLKHSGANVLTF
TRBJ2-7 TRBV28 TRBD1 - TGTGCCAGCAGTTTTGGGGGGACAGGGCGTCACGAGCAGTACTTC CASSFGGTGRHEQYF
TRBJ1-6 TRBV2 - - TGTGCCAGCAACGGCAACAATTCACCCCTCCACTTT CASNGNNSPLHF
TRBJ2-7 TRBV28 - - TGTGCCAGCAGTTTAGGGACGATAGTCCACGAGCAGTACTTC CASSLGTIVHEQYF
TRBJ2-2 TRBV27 - - TGTGCCAGCAGTTTGAGGCAGGTGAACACCGGGGAGCTGTTTTTT CASSLRQVNTGELFF
TRBJ1-1 TRBV25-1 - - TGTGCCAGCAGTGAATTTACGGGAGCGAACACTGAAGCTTTCTTT CASSEFTGANTEAFF
TRBJ1-3 TRBV7-2 - - TGTGCCAGCAGCTTAAAACAGGGATACTCTGGAAACACCATATATTTT CASSLKQGYSGNTIYF
TRBJ2-3 TRBV5-5 TRBD1 - TGTGCCAGCCACTGGGACGGGACAGGGGCCGCAGATACGCAGTATTTT CASHWDGTGAADTQYF
TRBJ1-2 TRBV27 - - TGTGCCAGCAGTTTTTTGGGTTCCTATGGCTACACCTTC CASSFLGSYGYTF
TRBJ2-7 TRBV6-2/TRBV6-3 - - TGTGCCAGCAGTTACTCGGAATCCTACGAGCAGTACTTC CASSYSESYEQYF
TRBJ1-3 TRBV7-8 - - TGTGCCAGCAGCTTAGTGTGGCCAGAAGCCTCTGGAAACACCATATATTTT CASSLVWPEASGNTIYF
TRBJ2-2 TRBV7-2 TRBD1 - TGTGCCAGCAGCTTTATAGACAGGGGAAGGGCCGGGGAGCTGTTTTTT CASSFIDRGRAGELFF
TRBJ2-3 TRBV19 TRBD2 - TGTGCCAGTAGTAAACCTAGCGGGGGAACACCAGATACGCAGTATTTT CASSKPSGGTPDTQYF
TRBJ2-3 TRBV6-6 - - TGTGCCAGCAGTTACTTCGGACGACACACAGATACGCAGTATTTT CASSYFGRHTDTQYF
TRBJ1-4 TRBV28 TRBD1 - TGTGCCAGCAGTACAACAGGGGGCACGGGAGAAAAACTGTTTTTT CASSTTGGTGEKLFF
TRBJ1-1 TRBV11-2 TRBD1 - TGTGCCAGCAGCCTAGCCTCTGGACAGGGTTGGAACACTGAAGCTTTCTTT CASSLASGQGWNTEAFF
TRBJ2-6 TRBV5-4 - - TGTGCCAGCACTAATCAGAACTCTGGGGCCAACGTCCTGACTTTC CASTNQNSGANVLTF
TRBJ2-5 TRBV10-1 TRBD2 - TGCGCCAGCAGTGACGGGACTACAAAAGAGACCCAGTACTTC CASSDGTTKETQYF
TRBJ1-5 TRBV19 - - TGTGCCAGTAGTATAAGCGGGTATAGCAATCAGCCCCAGCATTTT CASSISGYSNQPQHF
TRBJ2-5 TRBV5-6 - - TGTGCCAGCAGCACGCTACAAGAGACCCAGTACTTC CASSTLQETQYF
TRBJ1-3 TRBV9 - - TGTGCCAGCAGCGTACAAGCCTCTGGAAACACCATATATTTT CASSVQASGNTIYF
TRBJ2-7 TRBV12-3/TRBV12-4 - - TGTGCCAGCAGTTTAGGAGGGCTAGGGCAGTACTTC CASSLGGLGQYF
TRBJ1-2 TRBV30 - - TGTGCCTGGAAAGATAGGCGCAGGGGAAACTATGGCTACACCTTC CAWKDRRRGNYGYTF
TRBJ2-2 TRBV28 TRBD1 - TGTGCCAGCAGCTGGGGAAAGGGACAGGGGACCACCGGGGAGCTGTTTTTT CASSWGKGQGTTGELFF
TRBJ2-5 TRBV5-5 - - TGTGCCAGCAGCTTGGAAGGTCTCAGGACGCAAGAGACCCAGTACTTC CASSLEGLRTQETQYF
TRBJ2-2 TRBV9 TRBD1 - TGTGCCAGCAGCGAGAGGGGACAGGGAATGTACACCGGGGAGCTGTTTTTT CASSERGQGMYTGELFF
TRBJ1-4 TRBV28 - once TGTGCCAGCAGTCAAGCCAGGCCTGAAAAACTGTTTTTT CASSQARPEKLFF
TRBJ2-7 TRBV6-7 - - TGTGCCAGCAGTTACTCTGTAGGACCAATAAGCTCCTACGAGCAGTACTTC CASSYSVGPISSYEQYF
TRBJ2-7 TRBV20-1 TRBD1 - TGCAGTGCTAGTTTGGTCCAGGGGGCGAGGGAGCAGTACTTC CSASLVQGAREQYF
TRBJ1-1 TRBV30 - - TGTGCCTGGAGCCTACTCAGGAAGAACACTGAAGCTTTCTTT CAWSLLRKNTEAFF
TRBJ2-5 TRBV20-1 - - TGCAGTGCTAGTGCAGGGGCTAATTCCCACCAAGAGACCCAGTACTTC CSASAGANSHQETQYF